Each of the 25 T cell receptor beta chains below was sequenced from the same sample in a study of human T cells and chemical hapten exposure. The time point here: patch test 2, 6 weeks after DPC sensitization. Treatment denoted: therapeutic diphenylcyclopropenone sensitization with weekly scalp DPC. TCRdb re-analysed the RACE reads in MiXCR, keeping a single row per CDR3 protein. The sample lists over 130,000 distinct CDR3 sequences; approximately 12% were seen once. This specimen was whole blood, taken in connection with sensitization to the hapten diphenylcyclopropenone (DPC). The receptor source for this set is a woman in her forties or fifties with alopecia areata. Some clones in this sample may be carry-over from other donors' samples.

In its sample, this clonotype was seen a few times. This chain connects TRBV6-2 or TRBV6-3 to TRBJ2-7; the D gene is possibly TRBD1 (6 bases). The ends were cut back, 5 bases at V and 3 bases at J, with 20 bases in the middle. Germline CDR1 MNHEY, CDR2 SVGEGT. The CDR3 covers 16 residues. The CDR3 is CASSQGLPGHHYEQYF. The CDR3 nucleotides read TGTGCCAGCAGTCAAGGGCTTCCGGGACACCACTACGAGCAGTACTTC.

The CDR3 here is CSARDYRGSSSYEQYF. CDR3 nucleotides: TGCAGTGCTAGGGACTATCGGGGGTCTAGCTCCTACGAGCAGTACTTC. The chain couples TRBV20-1 to TRBJ2-7; possible D gene TRBD2, 6 bases. Germline V gene sequence: CDR1 DFQATT, CDR2 SNEGSKA (reference sequence). The V gene lost 3 bases and the J gene lost 0 bases, with 18 bases spanning the gap. The length of the CDR3 is 16 residues.

In this sample, this clonotype turned up a few times. The chain joins TRBV3-1 to TRBJ2-1; no clear D gene. The CDR3 length is 13 residues. CDR1 is LGHDT, CDR2 YNNKEL, per germline (reference sequence). Trimming cost V 0 bases and J 9 bases, with 9 bases left between them. The CDR3 sequence is CASSQELNGEQFF. The CDR3 DNA follows: TGTGCCAGCAGCCAAGAACTTAACGGTGAGCAGTTCTTC.

This clonotype was counted ten times or more. The chain couples TRBV29-1 to TRBJ1-6; D gene uncertain. Trimming pared 5 bases from V and 10 bases from J, leaving 15 bases between. This CDR3 is 13 amino acids long. Germline CDR1 is SQVTM and CDR2 is ANQGSEA. The CDR3 nucleotides are TGCAGCGTTCGTGACGGGTACGAATCACCCCTCCACTTT. Translated: CSVRDGYESPLHF.

The rearrangement joins TRBV2 to TRBJ2-1; tentatively, D is TRBD2 (5 bases). The CDR3 contains 14 residues. Looked up from germline, CDR1 is SNHLY and CDR2 is FYNNEI. V was clipped by 4 bases and J by 13 bases, with 20 bases between them. The CDR3 sequence: CASSGGRGEMRQFF. The CDR3 DNA reads as TGTGCCAGCAGTGGTGGGAGAGGTGAGATGCGACAGTTCTTC.

CDR3 sequence: CASSLGSTTDTQYF. CDR3 nucleotide sequence: TGTGCCAGCAGCCTCGGTAGTACGACAGATACGCAGTATTTT. The J gene is TRBJ2-3, the V gene TRBV7-9; no firm D call. Germline CDR1 and CDR2: SEHNR and FQNEAQ (reference sequence). The CDR3 length is 14 residues. V lost 5 bases to trimming and J lost 3 bases, with 12 bases between them.

Ten or more counts support this clonotype. The chain is built from TRBV28 and TRBJ2-7, with D perhaps matching TRBD1 or TRBD2 (5 bases each). Germline V gene lookup returns CDR1 MDHEN and CDR2 SYDVKM. The CDR3 has 14 residues. Trimming took off 2 bases at V and 0 bases at J, with 8 bases between the two ends. The CDR3 bases are TGTGCCAGCAGTTTAGGGGGTTACTCCTACGAGCAGTACTTC. Its protein product is CASSLGGYSYEQYF.

The gene calls are TRBV24-1 and TRBJ2-5, with D perhaps being TRBD1 or TRBD2 (6 bases each). CDR3 length: 13 amino acids. Between the trimmed V and J ends, which lost 6 bases and 5 bases, there was a span of 12 bases. CDR1 KGHDR and CDR2 SFDVKD come from the germline V gene. This chain's CDR3 is CATSLTGAETQYF. CDR3 in DNA: TGTGCCACCAGTTTGACGGGGGCCGAGACCCAGTACTTC.

The sample holds many counts of this clonotype. The gene calls are TRBV28 and TRBJ2-7; tentatively, D is TRBD2 (6 bases). Germline loops: CDR1 MDHEN, CDR2 SYDVKM. The CDR3 totals 14 residues. V was cut by 4 bases and J by 1 base, with 11 bases left in between. In DNA form, the CDR3 reads TGTGCCAGCAGTTACCTGCGGGGTTCCTACGAGCAGTACTTC. It encodes CASSYLRGSYEQYF.

Ten or more counts support this clonotype. The chain recombines TRBV6-2 or TRBV6-3 with TRBJ2-2; possibly TRBD1 for D (5 bases). Per the germline V gene, CDR1 is MNHEY and CDR2 is SVGEGT. Trimming pared 2 bases from V and 1 base from J, leaving 11 bases between. The CDR3 is 16 amino acids. Here the CDR3 reads CASSYDGAWNTGELFF. The CDR3 nucleotides are TGTGCCAGCAGTTACGATGGGGCGTGGAACACCGGGGAGCTGTTTTTT.

This clonotype has just a few counts. The chain combines TRBV5-1 with TRBJ2-5, with D possibly TRBD2 on 5 matching bases. Trimming pared 2 bases from V and 2 bases from J, leaving 7 bases between. The V gene's germline CDR1 is SGHRS and CDR2 YFSETQ. This CDR3 region has 13 residues. CDR3 amino acids: CASSLLDQETQYF. As DNA, the CDR3 is TGCGCCAGCAGCTTACTAGATCAAGAGACCCAGTACTTC.

V gene TRBV5-1 combines with J gene TRBJ2-1; 8 positions agree with TRBD2. In germline, CDR1 is SGHRS, CDR2 YFSETQ. The J segment lost 10 bases and the V segment lost 0 bases, leaving 9 bases of the junction unmatched. The CDR3 sequence is 15 residues long. In DNA, the CDR3 is TGCGCCAGCAGCTTGGTAGGACGGGAGGGTAGGGAGCAGTTCTTC. The encoded protein is CASSLVGREGREQFF.

This clonotype was counted between two and nine times. This chain joins TRBV20-1 and TRBJ1-1; the D gene is possibly TRBD1 (5 bases). The germline gives CDR1 DFQATT, CDR2 SNEGSKA (reference sequence). V shed 0 bases and J shed 5 bases, with 10 bases lying between them. This CDR3 spans 13 amino acids. Written as DNA, the CDR3 is TGCAGTGCTAGAGATGGGGGGAGGACTGAAGCTTTCTTT. Its protein is CSARDGGRTEAFF.

This clonotype was seen only a few times. The CDR3 nucleotides are TGTGCCATCTCGGAAGGGGGAGAGACCCAGTACTTC. It yields the protein CAISEGGETQYF. V and J are TRBV10-3 and TRBJ2-5; maybe TRBD1 (6 bases). V was cut by 8 bases and J by 4 bases, with 11 bases left in between. Germline-derived CDR1 and CDR2 are ENHRY and SYGVKD. The CDR3 spans 12 residues.

V is TRBV5-6 and J is TRBJ1-5, with 7 bases matching TRBD1. Unmatched junction bases numbered 3, after V lost 2 bases and J lost 1 base. Germline CDR1 SGHDT, CDR2 YYEEEE. The CDR3 is made up of 15 amino acids. The CDR3 is CASSFGQASNQPQHF. The DNA of the CDR3 is TGTGCCAGCAGCTTCGGACAGGCAAGCAATCAGCCCCAGCATTTT.

The rearrangement joins TRBV19 to TRBJ1-6, with D unresolved. Germline CDR1 is LNHDA and CDR2 is SQIVND (reference sequence). The V end lost 6 bases, the J end lost 0 bases, and 6 bases lay between the germline ends. The CDR3 length is 14 residues. Written as DNA, the CDR3 is TGTGCCAGTAGGGTGAGCTCCTATAATTCACCCCTCCACTTT. This gives the protein CASRVSSYNSPLHF.

The sample holds a few counts of this clonotype. The chain recombines TRBV6-2 or TRBV6-3 with TRBJ2-5; D is unresolved. The CDR3 is 13 residues long. The germline CDR1 and CDR2 sequences are MNHEY and SVGEGT. With 8 bases removed from V and 2 bases from J, the gap between germline ends came to 12 bases. The CDR3 spells CASLRSSQETQYF. The CDR3 coding sequence is TGTGCCAGCCTGCGTTCCTCTCAAGAGACCCAGTACTTC.

In its sample, this clonotype was seen many times. The rearrangement joins TRBV20-1 to TRBJ2-2; D is possibly TRBD2 (6 bases). V was shortened by 3 bases and J by 4 bases, with 15 bases between the two germline ends. Germline CDR1 reads DFQATT; CDR2 reads SNEGSKA (reference sequence). CDR3 length: 15 residues. CDR3 coding DNA: TGCAGTGCTAGGGAGGGGAGGCCGGGCACCGGGGAGCTGTTTTTT. Its translation: CSAREGRPGTGELFF.

This clonotype was seen many times. V is TRBV24-1 and J is TRBJ2-1; D is undetermined. The CDR3 loop spans 16 amino acids. Deletions cut 4 bases from V and 0 bases from J, with 12 bases between. The germline CDR1 and CDR2 sequences are KGHDR and SFDVKD. The CDR3 sequence: CATSDAGLSSYNEQFF. The CDR3 DNA reads as TGTGCCACCAGTGACGCAGGCCTGAGCTCCTACAATGAGCAGTTCTTC.

About this clonotype itself: Since a much larger clone is just one base distant, this may be a read error. The DNA of the CDR3 is TGTGCCAGCAGGGCTCCCGGACAGGGTCGTGGCTACACCTTC. This codes for CASRAPGQGRGYTF. V and J are TRBV28 and TRBJ1-2; 8 nucleotides agree with TRBD1. Germline V gene data show CDR1 as MDHEN and CDR2 as SYDVKM. The ends lost 6 bases at V and 7 bases at J; junction bases unmatched: 10. The CDR3 is 14 residues long.

This clonotype was seen ten or more times. The chain is built from TRBV6-5 and TRBJ2-3, with 10 bases matching TRBD2. From germline, CDR1 is MNHEY and CDR2 SVGAGI. The CDR3 contains 15 residues. J was trimmed by 0 bases and V by 6 bases; bases with no gene match: 3. CDR3 in DNA: TGTGCCAGCAGGTTAGCGGGAGGTAGCACAGATACGCAGTATTTT. This encodes CASRLAGGSTDTQYF.

The sample holds many counts of this clonotype. The V gene is TRBV20-1, the J gene TRBJ1-5, with 7 nucleotides matching TRBD1. Losses at the gene ends were 6 bases for V and 0 bases for J; bases not matched to a gene: 14. Germline V gene sequence: CDR1 DFQATT, CDR2 SNEGSKA (reference sequence). The CDR3 contains 17 residues. CDR3 loop: CSATRGGRWNSNQPQHF. The CDR3, as DNA: TGCAGTGCGACAAGAGGGGGCAGGTGGAATAGCAATCAGCCCCAGCATTTT.

The rearrangement links TRBV2 to TRBJ1-4; D not resolved. CDR1 and CDR2 from the germline V gene are SNHLY and FYNNEI. V gave up 9 bases and J gave up 0 bases, with 8 bases separating them. The CDR3 has 13 residues. This chain's CDR3 is CASSAATNEKLFF. The CDR3 DNA is TGTGCCAGTTCGGCGGCAACTAATGAAAAACTGTTTTTT.

This clonotype was found a few times. The gene calls are TRBV27 and TRBJ2-5; D not resolved. V shed 3 bases and J shed 5 bases, with 16 bases lying between them. CDR1 and CDR2 from the germline V gene are MNHEY and SMNVEV (reference sequence). The CDR3 spans 15 residues. CDR3 in amino acids: CASSFASAIRETQYF. The CDR3 region has the DNA TGTGCCAGCAGTTTCGCGTCGGCGATTCGGGAGACCCAGTACTTC.

This clonotype came up a few times. CDR3 sequence reads: CASSRVPGLNTGELFF. DNA for the CDR3: TGTGCCAGCAGCCGAGTCCCCGGACTAAACACCGGGGAGCTGTTTTTT. This sequence joins TRBV4-2 and TRBJ2-2; tentatively, D is TRBD2 (6 bases). The length of the CDR3 is 16 residues. V shed 4 bases and J shed 2 bases, with 14 bases lying between them. Per the germline V gene, CDR1 is LGHNA and CDR2 is YNFKEQ.